This T cell receptor (beta chain) derives from a study of blood T cell repertoires in COVID-19. About the research overall: The origin of the acute and convalescent COVID-19 samples was the United States, Italy and Spain.

The V end was cut by 3 bases, the J end by 3 bases, with 15 bases between. CDR1 and CDR2 from the germline V gene are MDHEN and SYDVKM. The CDR3 extends over 16 amino acids. Authors' processing steps: Reference gene primer amplification yielded estimated nucleated cell counts. TCRdb's copy holds only in-frame clones and misses some; the assay was immunoSEQ multiplex PCR. From that table come the V and J calls and clone size; the DNA was used to work out D and trimming. The sample includes 170,000 or so clones, around 89% of them seen just once. Sequencing was performed on peripheral blood. The genes are TRBV28 and TRBJ1-5; possible D gene TRBD1, 5 bases. The source of this sequence is a man aged 18 to 30 who had recovered from COVID-19. The CDR3 bases are TGTGCCAGCAGTTTTAGGGGCCCGGTCCCCAATCAGCCCCAGCATTTT. Protein sequence: CASSFRGPVPNQPQHF.